The entry below describes one TCR beta chain. Its antigen is as yet unknown. The repertoire was sequenced with immunoSEQ multiplex PCR; TCRdb's copy has only in-frame clones and lacks some. The profile covers about 140,000 clones, with about 90% appearing a single time and 2.5% to 3.5% taken by the ten largest. The data derive from a study of T cell responses to AZD1222 COVID-19 vaccine. Study-wide results and caveats: Repertoires in all cases were sampled only once the peak T cell response had passed. As reported, nearly half of all spike-specific TCRs target variant regions that are unmutated. Donors skewed white British and female; clonal diversity was possibly underestimated.

The sequenced sample was peripheral blood, obtained on day 0 of AZD1222 vaccination. The TCR was taken from an adult in good health.

DNA of the CDR3: TGTGCCAGCAGCTCCAACGGGATGAACGAGCAGTACTTC. It specifies CASSSNGMNEQYF. The chain links TRBV13 to TRBJ2-7; weak D call: TRBD2 (5 bases). This CDR3 has 13 residues. Germline loops: CDR1 PRHDT, CDR2 FYEKMQ (reference sequence). With 4 bases removed from V and 5 bases from J, the gap between germline ends came to 12 bases. Full variable domain (outside the CDR3, taken from reference TRBV13 and TRBJ2-7): AAGVIQSPRHLIKEKRETATLKCYPIPRHDTVYWYQQGPGQDPQFLISFYEKMQSDKGSIPDRFSAQQFSDYHSELNMSSLELGDSALYFCASSSNGMNEQYFGPGTRLTVT.